The following is a T cell receptor (beta chain) sequence with its context. This CDR3 spans 11 amino acids. V lost 7 bases, J lost 0 bases, and 5 bases lay in between. Germline CDR1 is SQVTM and CDR2 is ANQGSEA. This entry is derived from a study of blood T cell repertoires in COVID-19. The wider study: The United States, Italy and Spain provided the acute and convalescent COVID-19 samples. T cells, B-cell-depleted T cells, or PBMCs provided the cDNA or gDNA that served as material.

Seattle's enrolled individuals joined amid active infection and were then monitored longitudinally. As originally analysed: Reference gene primers were amplified, and this amplification served to estimate nucleated cell counts. The data were produced by immunoSEQ multiplex PCR, yet TCRdb's version contains in-frame clones alone and is incomplete. The V and J calls and the clone size are those of that table, but D and trimming were determined from the DNA. The sample shows about 160,000 clones, around nine tenths of them seen only once. Specimen: peripheral blood. This chain connects TRBV29-1 to TRBJ2-3; D gene ambiguous. This sequence was found in a woman in her seventies with COVID-19, enrolled during active disease. Here the CDR3 DNA reads TGCAGCGCCTCGAGCACAGATACGCAGTATTTT. Translation: CSASSTDTQYF.